The entry below describes one T cell receptor (beta chain). The data derive from a study of control samples from healthy donors and cancer patients. This CDR3 is 14 amino acids long. Looked up from germline, CDR1 is SGHRS and CDR2 is YFSETQ. Between the trimmed V and J ends, which lost 4 bases and 5 bases, there was a span of 15 bases. Clones were sequenced by immunoSEQ multiplex PCR, and TCRdb holds only the in-frame ones, with some missing. Of around 110,000 clones detected, more than 85% appear once; the ten largest clones hold more than 2%. The J gene is TRBJ1-1, the V gene TRBV5-1; no reliable D call. The material sequenced was blood. This TCR was recovered from a man aged 30 to 45 in good health. The CDR3 reads CASSVGLGGTEAFF. As DNA, the CDR3 is TGCGCCAGCAGCGTGGGCTTGGGAGGAACTGAAGCTTTCTTT.